These 21 T cell receptor beta chains were sequenced from one sample in a study of T cells in Graves' hyperthyroidism and ophthalmopathy. What was amplified from RNA transcripts were TCR beta CDR3 regions. The TCR CDR3 first-round RT-PCR relied on the HTBI primer set. Each CDR3 protein is one row after TCRdb ran MiXCR on the multiplex PCR reads. This table holds approximately 430,000 distinct CDR3 sequences, around 14% found once. Material for sequencing was blood. These receptors all stem from a woman in her late teens or twenties with Graves' hyperthyroidism.

Many counts were recorded for this clonotype. The gene calls are TRBV3-1 and TRBJ1-1, with D tentatively TRBD1 (6 bases). V was pared by 2 bases and J by 7 bases, with 14 bases between. The V gene's germline CDR1 is LGHDT and CDR2 YNNKEL (reference sequence). The CDR3 contains 14 residues. Here the CDR3 reads CASSQTDGRGEAFF. CDR3 bases: TGTGCCAGCAGCCAAACCGATGGCAGGGGTGAAGCTTTCTTT.

There are a few counts of this clonotype. The chain has TRBV5-8 and TRBJ1-6; D is uncertain. The V gene lost 4 bases and the J gene lost 6 bases, with 17 bases spanning the gap. The CDR3 covers 16 residues. Germline CDR1 is SGHTS and CDR2 is YDEGEE. CDR3 in amino acids: CASSNVLLALNSPLHF. CDR3 bases: TGTGCCAGCAGCAATGTCCTACTTGCACTTAATTCACCCCTCCACTTT. Combining the CDR3 with reference TRBV5-8 and TRBJ1-6 gives the whole variable domain EAGVTQSPTHLIKTRGQQATLRCSPISGHTSVYWYQQALGLGLQFLLWYDEGEERNRGNFPPRFSGRQFPNYSSELNVNALELEDSALYLCASSNVLLALNSPLHFGNGTRLTVT.

On this clonotype itself: It may be a read error: a sequence one base away is much more abundant. The chain recombines TRBV11-3 with TRBJ2-5; unclear D gene. Germline lookup yields CDR1 SGHNT and CDR2 YENEEA. The CDR3 sequence is 15 residues long. CDR3 amino acids: CAGSPGFLNQETQYF. In nucleotides, the CDR3 is TGTGCCGGCAGCCCCGGGTTCCTTAATCAAGAGACCCAGTACTTC.

This clonotype has more than one count but fewer than ten. V usage is TRBV7-2 and J usage is TRBJ1-5; D ambiguous. Trimming pared 2 bases from V and 4 bases from J, leaving 12 bases between. This CDR3 region has 15 residues. Looked up from germline, CDR1 is SGHTA and CDR2 is FQGNSA. CDR3 residues: CASSLRSLGNQPQHF. The CDR3 DNA is TGTGCCAGCAGCTTAAGGTCCTTGGGGAATCAGCCCCAGCATTTT.

The chain links TRBV4-3 to TRBJ1-2; unclear D gene. Germline lookup yields CDR1 LGHNA and CDR2 YSLEER. V was cut by 0 bases and J by 6 bases, with 17 bases left in between. CDR3 length equals 16 residues. In DNA form, the CDR3 reads TGCGCCAGCAGCCAAGATTCGAAACGCGGCTCTAATGGCTACACCTTC. Its protein is CASSQDSKRGSNGYTF.

The CDR3 is CASSQFSLDASGYTF. The CDR3 DNA reads TGCGCCAGCAGCCAATTCTCCTTGGACGCGAGTGGCTACACCTTC. This chain joins TRBV4-3 and TRBJ1-2; no firm D call. The germline CDR1 and CDR2 sequences are LGHNA and YSLEER. The V end lost 2 bases, the J end lost 7 bases, and 17 bases lay between the germline ends. The CDR3 extends over 15 amino acids.

This chain connects TRBV9 to TRBJ2-7; TRBD2 matches at 9 bases. The CDR3 length is 15 residues. Per germline, CDR1 SGDLS and CDR2 YYNGEE. Germline trimming cut 0 bases from V and 3 bases from J; bases unmatched to any gene: 4. The CDR3 coding sequence is TGTGCCAGCAGCGTAGAGCTAGCGGGAAGCTACGAGCAGTACTTC. Protein: CASSVELAGSYEQYF.

This clonotype was picked up a small number of times. The chain recombines TRBV7-2 with TRBJ2-5, with D uncertain. In germline, CDR1 is SGHTA, CDR2 FQGNSA. The CDR3 runs 14 residues. Trimming removed 1 base at V and 5 bases at J, with 11 bases between. The CDR3 DNA is TGTGCCAGCAGCTTAGGCCTGTTCGGGGAGACCCAGTACTTC. As protein: CASSLGLFGETQYF. Drawing the rest from reference TRBV7-2 and TRBJ2-5, the complete variable domain is GAGVSQSPSNKVTEKGKDVELRCDPISGHTALYWYRQSLGQGLEFLIYFQGNSAPDKSGLPSDRFSAERTGGSVSTLTIQRTQQEDSAVYLCASSLGLFGETQYFGPGTRLLVL.

This clonotype has at least ten counts. The chain uses TRBV15 and TRBJ2-3; a weak D match, TRBD2 (7 bases). Germline V CDR1 and CDR2: LNHNV, YYDKDF (reference sequence). This CDR3 contains 16 residues. V was clipped by 5 bases and J by 4 bases, with 19 bases between them. CDR3 nucleotide sequence: TGTGCCACCAGCGTCCTTCTGGGGGGGGCAGCAGATACGCAGTATTTT. Its translation is CATSVLLGGAADTQYF.

The chain has TRBV7-2 and TRBJ2-5; no firm D call. Trimming took off 4 bases at V and 1 base at J, with 10 bases between the two ends. The CDR3 has 14 amino acids. Germline CDR1 and CDR2: SGHTA and FQGNSA. CDR3 region: CASSSGPAQETQYF. CDR3 coding DNA: TGTGCCAGCAGCTCCGGACCAGCCCAAGAGACCCAGTACTTC.

The J gene is TRBJ2-7, the V gene TRBV12-5, with D uncertain. This CDR3 contains 13 residues. The V gene's germline CDR1 is LGHNT and CDR2 FRNRAP. The V gene lost 7 bases and the J gene lost 2 bases, with 12 bases spanning the gap. In DNA form, the CDR3 reads TGTGCTAGTGCCAAGGGATTAACCTACGAGCAGTACTTC. It codes for CASAKGLTYEQYF.

This clonotype came up many times. The chain employs TRBV2 and TRBJ1-4; 8 bases are shared with TRBD1. Trimming at V came to 6 bases and at J to 8 bases, leaving 8 bases not matched to a gene. Germline lookup yields CDR1 SNHLY and CDR2 FYNNEI. CDR3 length: 14 residues. The CDR3: CASSLTGVWEKLFF. The CDR3 DNA reads as TGTGCCAGCAGCTTGACAGGGGTGTGGGAAAAACTGTTTTTT.

The rearrangement uses TRBV10-3 and TRBJ1-1; 8 positions match TRBD1. Trimming cost V 6 bases and J 6 bases; bases outside gene matches: 9. The CDR3 runs 14 residues. Germline V gives CDR1 ENHRY, CDR2 SYGVKD. The CDR3 is CAIRKQGEDAEAFF. CDR3 bases: TGTGCCATCAGAAAACAGGGGGAGGACGCTGAAGCTTTCTTT.

The table lists this clonotype with many counts. The V and J genes are TRBV3-1 and TRBJ1-3, with D maybe TRBD1 (6 bases). CDR1 and CDR2 (germline): LGHDT, YNNKEL (reference sequence). This CDR3 region has 14 residues. V gave up 6 bases and J gave up 0 bases, with 9 bases separating them. The CDR3 coding sequence is TGTGCCAGCAGTACAGGGATCTCTGGAAACACCATATATTTT. This codes for CASSTGISGNTIYF.

The rearrangement uses TRBV12-5 and TRBJ2-1; 11 nucleotides match TRBD1. V lost 5 bases to trimming and J lost 7 bases; unmatched junction nucleotides: 10. The CDR3 spans 16 residues. Germline V gene data show CDR1 as LGHNT and CDR2 as FRNRAP. CDR3 residues: CASGHSGTGGQNEQFF. DNA of the CDR3: TGTGCTAGTGGTCATTCCGGGACAGGGGGGCAGAATGAGCAGTTCTTC.

At least ten counts were recorded for this clonotype. The CDR3 DNA sequence: TGTGCCAGCTCACCTGGGCCTGAAGCTTTCTTT. Translation gives CASSPGPEAFF. V and J are TRBV18 and TRBJ1-1, with D unresolved. Trimming took off 3 bases at V and 6 bases at J, with 5 bases between the two ends. The length of the CDR3 is 11 residues. The germline V gene encodes CDR1 KGHSH and CDR2 LQKENI.

The sample holds many counts of this clonotype. This chain uses TRBV7-3 with TRBJ2-1; unclear D gene. Per germline, CDR1 SGHTA and CDR2 FQGTGA. Deletions cut 4 bases from V and 8 bases from J, with 9 bases between. This CDR3 contains 12 residues. The CDR3 protein is CASSWGWDEQFF. The DNA of the CDR3 is TGTGCCAGCAGCTGGGGATGGGATGAGCAGTTCTTC.

This clonotype occurred many times. The J gene is TRBJ1-1, the V gene TRBV14, with TRBD1 matching over 7 bases. CDR3 size: 15 residues. Losses at the gene ends were 2 bases for V and 0 bases for J; bases not matched to a gene: 3. Germline V gene sequence: CDR1 SGHDN, CDR2 FVKESK. The CDR3 nucleotides read TGTGCCAGCAGCCAACGACAGGGCGTGAACACTGAAGCTTTCTTT. It is translated as CASSQRQGVNTEAFF.

This clonotype has more than one count but fewer than ten. This chain uses TRBV24-1 with TRBJ2-5, with D unresolved. The V gene's germline CDR1 is KGHDR and CDR2 SFDVKD. V was shortened by 4 bases and J by 4 bases, with 6 bases between the two germline ends. This CDR3 is built from 12 residues. The CDR3 spells CATSDPRETQYF. CDR3 coding DNA: TGTGCCACCAGTGACCCCAGAGAGACCCAGTACTTC.

This clonotype was detected ten times or more. The chain has TRBV12-3 or TRBV12-4 and TRBJ2-7, with 8 positions matching TRBD1. This CDR3 region has 17 residues. V trimming: 6 bases; J trimming: 5 bases; junction bases outside the gene matches: 18. CDR3 DNA: TGTGCCAGCAGGCCCTCAACGTCGGGTCCAGGGGGCAACGAGCAGTACTTC. This sequence encodes CASRPSTSGPGGNEQYF.

To note about this clonotype: With a much larger clone just one base away, this may be a read error. The chain carries TRBV28 and TRBJ2-1; perhaps TRBD1 as D (6 bases). From germline, CDR1 is MDHEN and CDR2 SYDVKM. The CDR3 is 15 amino acids. The CDR3 region has the DNA TGTGCCAGCAGTTTACCGCGAGGACAGAACAATGGGCAGTTCTTC. Translating it yields CASSLPRGQNNGQFF.